Sequencing of this TCR beta chain was carried out in a study of control samples from healthy donors and cancer patients (TCRdb year 2020). Measured from the cysteine to the phenylalanine, the CDR3 is 14 residues long. The read is trimmed to its CDR3 DNA, 42 bases read in frame from base 1. V is pared back by 5 bases and J by 4 bases, with 12 bases lying between the germline termini. Sequences MDHEN (CDR1) and SYDVKM (CDR2) are obtained from the germline V gene. Libraries were made using the immunoSEQ multiplex PCR assay. TCRdb mirrors the immuneACCESS table, restricted to in-frame sequences. Some clones are absent from its copies; in checked studies, under half trace to an unresolved V gene, and the reason for the others is unknown. The sample profile shows 170,000 or so clones; 75% to 95% of them were found once. Around 2% of the sample is taken by the ten largest. This clone was counted a single time. Its antigen has not been determined. Within one base of it there is no much larger clone, and no base qualities were kept.

The sequence was collected from a woman in her thirties or forties in good health. The V and J segments used are TRBV28 and TRBJ1-3; the D gene is not confidently resolved. Specimen: blood. The bases read TGTGCCAGCAGTCCCCCGACATACGGAAACACCATATATTTT. This translates into CASSPPTYGNTIYF.